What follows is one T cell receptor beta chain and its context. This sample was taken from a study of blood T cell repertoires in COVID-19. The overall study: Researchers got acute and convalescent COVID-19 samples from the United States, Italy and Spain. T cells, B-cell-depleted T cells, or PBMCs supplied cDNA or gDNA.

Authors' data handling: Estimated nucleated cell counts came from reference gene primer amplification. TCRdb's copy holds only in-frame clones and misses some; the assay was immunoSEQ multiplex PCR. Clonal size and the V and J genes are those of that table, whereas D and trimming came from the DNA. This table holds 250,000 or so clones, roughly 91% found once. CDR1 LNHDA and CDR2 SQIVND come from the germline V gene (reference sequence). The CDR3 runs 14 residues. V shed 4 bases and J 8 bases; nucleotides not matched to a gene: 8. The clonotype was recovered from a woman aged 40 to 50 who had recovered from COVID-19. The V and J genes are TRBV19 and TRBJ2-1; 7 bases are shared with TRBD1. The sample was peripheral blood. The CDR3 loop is CASSKGAATDEQFF. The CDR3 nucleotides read TGTGCCAGTAGTAAGGGGGCCGCTACTGATGAGCAGTTCTTC. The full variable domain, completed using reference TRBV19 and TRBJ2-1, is DGGITQSPKYLFRKEGQNVTLSCEQNLNHDAMYWYRQDPGQGLRLIYYSQIVNDFQKGDIAEGYSVSREKKESFPLTVTSAQKNPTAFYLCASSKGAATDEQFFGPGTRLTVL.